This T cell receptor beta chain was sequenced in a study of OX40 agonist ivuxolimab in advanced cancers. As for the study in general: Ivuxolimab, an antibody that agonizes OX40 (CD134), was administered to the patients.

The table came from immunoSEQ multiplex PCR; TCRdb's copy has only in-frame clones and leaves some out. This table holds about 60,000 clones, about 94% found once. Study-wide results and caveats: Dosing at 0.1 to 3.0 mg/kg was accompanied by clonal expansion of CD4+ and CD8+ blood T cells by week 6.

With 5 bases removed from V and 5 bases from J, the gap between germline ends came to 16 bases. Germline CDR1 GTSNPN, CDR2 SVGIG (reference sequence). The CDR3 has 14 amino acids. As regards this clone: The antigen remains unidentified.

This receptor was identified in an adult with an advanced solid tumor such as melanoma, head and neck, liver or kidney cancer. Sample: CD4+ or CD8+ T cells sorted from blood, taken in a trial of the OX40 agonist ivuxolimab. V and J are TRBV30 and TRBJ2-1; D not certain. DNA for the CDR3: TGTGCCTGGGCAGCTGAGATTACGGACAATGAGCAGTTCTTC. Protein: CAWAAEITDNEQFF.